This TCR beta chain was recorded in a study of neurological immune-mediated disorders. The V segment lost 6 bases and the J segment 12 bases; nucleotides outside the gene matches: 12. This CDR3 has 12 amino acids. Germline V gene lookup returns CDR1 DFQATT and CDR2 SNEGSKA (reference sequence). In its sample, this clonotype ranks as medium-sized. TCRdb passed the 5' RACE reads through MiXCR, listing each CDR3 protein once. The sample holds 16,000 or so distinct CDR3 sequences, about 9% seen once. The TCR sequence derives from a man aged 45 to 65 in good health. The rearrangement links TRBV20-1 to TRBJ2-7; 9 bases are a match to TRBD1. What was sequenced was CD8+ T cells from blood. CDR3: CSARTGETSAYF. The CDR3 DNA follows: TGCAGTGCCCGGACAGGGGAGACAAGCGCGTACTTC.